This T cell receptor (beta chain) was sequenced for a study of T-cell memory formation after mild COVID-19. With respect to this clonotype: The antigen is not known.

TCRdb redid the calling of the 5' RACE reads with MiXCR, one entry per CDR3 protein. The data show a few hundred thousand distinct CDR3 sequences, roughly 10% seen once. Study-level points and caveats: The authors did not confirm SARS-CoV-2 specificity of second-wave clones peaking day 37. Shrinking CD4+ clones were chiefly CM and EM; CD8+ ones were chiefly EMRA.

Trimming pared 6 bases from V and 10 bases from J, leaving 21 bases between. The CDR3 has 14 amino acids. Germline V lookup: CDR1 LGHDT, CDR2 YNNKEL (reference sequence). The clonotype was recovered from a man aged 18 to 29 who had mild COVID-19 (a few samples of this study predate the infection). Cell type and time point are not known. The sequenced sample was PBMCs or a T cell subset sorted from them (not recorded which). This chain links TRBV3-1 with TRBJ1-1, with D possibly matching TRBD1 (5 bases). The CDR3 here is CASRDEHSLGGAFF. The CDR3 DNA sequence: TGTGCCAGCAGGGATGAACACTCCCTGGGGGGAGCTTTCTTT.